One and the same sample provided the 17 T cell receptor beta chains below, sequenced in a study of B cell selection in AIRE deficiency. Regulatory T cells were sorted as CD4+CD25hiCD127low/negative. The protocol was immunoSEQ multiplex PCR, while the TCRdb copy is restricted to in-frame clones and leaves out a portion. The repertoire holds 2,500 to 3,500 clones, with 78% as singletons. The sample was Tregs sorted from PBMCs. Receptor source: a human donor with AIRE deficiency.

J is TRBJ2-5 and V is TRBV27; TRBD1 matches at 7 bases. After removal of 3 bases from V and 4 bases from J, the junction contained 5 bases not matched to a gene. The CDR3 consists of 14 residues. From germline, CDR1 is MNHEY and CDR2 SMNVEV (reference sequence). CDR3 in DNA: TGTGCCAGCAGTTTCTCCGGGACAGCAGAGACCCAGTACTTC. Translating gives CASSFSGTAETQYF.

The chain recombines TRBV18 with TRBJ2-2, with D unclear. The CDR3 is made up of 14 amino acids. The V gene lost 3 bases and the J gene lost 0 bases, with 5 bases spanning the gap. Looked up from germline, CDR1 is KGHSH and CDR2 is LQKENI. The CDR3 nucleotides are TGTGCCAGCTCACCTCAGACGAACACCGGGGAGCTGTTTTTT. Amino acid sequence: CASSPQTNTGELFF. Full variable domain (outside the CDR3, taken from reference TRBV18 and TRBJ2-2): NAGVMQNPRHLVRRRGQEARLRCSPMKGHSHVYWYRQLPEEGLKFMVYLQKENIIDESGMPKERFSAEFPKEGPSILRIQQVVRGDSAAYFCASSPQTNTGELFFGEGSRLTVL.

J is TRBJ2-5 and V is TRBV12-1. TRBV12-1 is an annotated pseudogene. The CDR3 runs 15 residues. CDR3 sequence reads: CASSFGDARNGAQYF. In DNA, the CDR3 is TGTGCCAGCAGCTTTGGGGACGCACGGAATGGGGCCCAGTACTTC.

A few counts support this clone. The CDR3 reads CASSSLWGMGQPQHF. The DNA for the CDR3 is TGTGCCAGCAGCTCCCTATGGGGAATGGGGCAGCCCCAGCATTTT. This chain connects TRBV7-8 to TRBJ1-5, with unresolved D. V lost 4 bases to trimming and J lost 7 bases, with 17 bases between them. The CDR3 extends over 15 amino acids. Germline-derived CDR1 and CDR2 are SGHVS and FQNEAQ.

The chain has TRBV9 and TRBJ2-3, with 8 bases matching TRBD1. Germline loops: CDR1 SGDLS, CDR2 YYNGEE. The CDR3 has 15 amino acids. With 3 bases clipped from V and 3 bases from J, the junction kept 6 bases outside the gene matches. The CDR3 region has the DNA TGTGCCAGCAGCGCACCCCACAGGGGGACAGATACGCAGTATTTT. It yields the protein CASSAPHRGTDTQYF.

The chain carries TRBV5-1 and TRBJ2-7; unclear D gene. The CDR3 has 13 amino acids. Trimming removed 2 bases at V and 2 bases at J, with 8 bases between. Germline values: CDR1 SGHRS, CDR2 YFSETQ. The CDR3 loop is CASSFDGTYEQYF. The CDR3 nucleotides read TGCGCCAGCAGCTTTGACGGCACCTACGAGCAGTACTTC.

This sequence joins TRBV23-1 and TRBJ2-7; 8 bases align to TRBD2. TRBV23-1 carries the ORF label, with uncertain function. Trimming cost V 0 bases and J 5 bases; bases outside gene matches: 6. CDR3 length: 15 amino acids. CDR3 coding DNA: TGCGCCAGCAGTCAATCGAGACTAGCGCGAAACGAGCAGTACTTC. Its translation: CASSQSRLARNEQYF.

V gene TRBV19 combines with J gene TRBJ2-3, with 12 bases aligning to TRBD2. Germline V gives CDR1 LNHDA, CDR2 SQIVND (reference sequence). The CDR3 covers 16 residues. Losses at the gene ends were 6 bases for V and 6 bases for J; bases not matched to a gene: 10. The CDR3 bases are TGTGCCAGTAGCGGACTAGCGGGACTAGCTCGGGATACGCAGTATTTT. This translates into CASSGLAGLARDTQYF.

This clone was picked up one time. The CDR3 reads CASSLRPVGGRVYNEQFF. The CDR3 region has the DNA TGTGCCAGCAGCTTACGCCCCGTAGGCGGGAGGGTTTACAATGAGCAGTTCTTC. J is TRBJ2-1 and V is TRBV7-2; 9 bases fit TRBD2. The V segment lost 2 bases and the J segment 4 bases; nucleotides outside the gene matches: 12. Germline CDR1 reads SGHTA; CDR2 reads FQGNSA. The CDR3 has 18 residues.

The rearrangement uses TRBV18 and TRBJ2-7; TRBD1 agrees at 7 bases. V was pared by 1 base and J by 3 bases, with 6 bases of the junction left unmatched. CDR1 KGHSH and CDR2 LQKENI come from the germline V gene. The CDR3 runs 15 residues. DNA for the CDR3: TGTGCCAGCTCACCACTATCGACAGGGAACTACGAGCAGTACTTC. Its translation: CASSPLSTGNYEQYF.

V gene TRBV10-3 combines with J gene TRBJ2-1; 8 bases agree with TRBD2. CDR3 length: 15 amino acids. The V and J ends lost 3 bases and 3 bases, in that order; junction bases with no gene match: 4. CDR1 and CDR2 (germline): ENHRY, SYGVKD. This CDR3 reads CAISERGRNYNEQFF. The DNA of the CDR3 is TGTGCCATCAGTGAACGCGGGAGGAACTACAATGAGCAGTTCTTC.

The rearrangement joins TRBV6-1 to TRBJ1-5; 7 nucleotides match TRBD1. The CDR3 totals 13 residues. In germline, CDR1 is MNHNS, CDR2 SASEGT. With V trimmed by 7 bases and J by 7 bases, 7 bases remained unmatched. CDR3 loop: CASIGQVGQPQHF. The CDR3 DNA follows: TGTGCCAGCATCGGACAGGTTGGGCAGCCCCAGCATTTT.

This chain connects TRBV28 to TRBJ1-2; 11 nucleotides agree with TRBD1. The germline V gene has CDR1 MDHEN and CDR2 SYDVKM. The V gene end was trimmed by 3 bases and the J gene end by 4 bases; junction bases not matched to a gene: 7. CDR3 size: 16 residues. The CDR3 nucleotides are TGTGCCAGCAGTTTCCCACCCGGGACAGGGGGCTATGGCTACACCTTC. Amino acid sequence: CASSFPPGTGGYGYTF.

The gene calls are TRBV4-3 and TRBJ2-1, with 9 bases fitting TRBD2. The CDR3 consists of 18 residues. The V gene end was trimmed by 0 bases and the J gene end by 1 base; junction bases not matched to a gene: 7. The germline gives CDR1 LGHNA, CDR2 YSLEER. The CDR3 nucleotides are TGCGCCAGCAGCCAAGATTTTTGGCTAGCGGGATCCTACAATGAGCAGTTCTTC. Translation: CASSQDFWLAGSYNEQFF.

The rearrangement joins TRBV10-3 to TRBJ1-2; TRBD1 matches at 7 bases. Germline V CDR1 and CDR2: ENHRY, SYGVKD. The CDR3 consists of 12 residues. V was clipped by 10 bases and J by 2 bases; unmatched bases: 4. The DNA of the CDR3 is TGTGCCAGCACGACAGGGAACTATGGCTACACCTTC. It translates to CASTTGNYGYTF.

Here the CDR3 reads CASNRGPRANGYTF. The CDR3 region has the DNA TGTGCCAGCAACCGCGGGCCCAGGGCCAATGGCTACACCTTC. The chain joins TRBV9 to TRBJ1-2, with D maybe TRBD1 (5 bases). V lost 6 bases and J 6 bases, leaving 18 bases between the germline ends. Germline V gene data show CDR1 as SGDLS and CDR2 as YYNGEE. The CDR3 runs to 14 residues.

J is TRBJ1-4 and V is TRBV6-5; D is unresolved. Germline V gene lookup returns CDR1 MNHEY and CDR2 SVGAGI. This CDR3 is 14 amino acids long. V lost 8 bases and J lost 0, with 10 bases in between. CDR3 loop: CASARFATNEKLFF. The CDR3 nucleotides are TGTGCCAGCGCCCGGTTTGCAACTAATGAAAAACTGTTTTTT.